This T cell receptor beta chain was retrieved from a study of cytomegalovirus exposure and HLA in healthy donors. In its sample, this clone was seen a few times. Antigen specificity is unknown. The CDR3 is 14 residues long. The germline V gene has CDR1 SGHRS and CDR2 YFSETQ. The V gene end was trimmed by 3 bases and the J gene end by 4 bases; junction bases not matched to a gene: 3. General study results and limits: Generally TCR sequences proved uncommon, though certain public TCRs appeared in numerous donors. There were some V segments, including TRBV6-2 and TRBV6-3, excluded as indistinguishable. Productive rates of about 87% or about 30% were seen for most TCR beta V segments in an earlier analysis.

Vbeta (60) and Jbeta (13) primers were used in the PCR. Profiled with immunoSEQ multiplex PCR; TCRdb holds only in-frame clones, not every one. The table records 84,000 or so clones, approximately 84% of them present only once. This sequence joins TRBV5-1 and TRBJ1-2, with 10 bases that match TRBD1. This TCR derives from a woman between 50 and 59 years old in good health and CMV-seronegative. The sequencing input was PBMCs. The CDR3 protein is CASSSGQGIYGYTF. DNA for the CDR3: TGCGCCAGCAGCTCGGGACAGGGGATCTATGGCTACACCTTC.